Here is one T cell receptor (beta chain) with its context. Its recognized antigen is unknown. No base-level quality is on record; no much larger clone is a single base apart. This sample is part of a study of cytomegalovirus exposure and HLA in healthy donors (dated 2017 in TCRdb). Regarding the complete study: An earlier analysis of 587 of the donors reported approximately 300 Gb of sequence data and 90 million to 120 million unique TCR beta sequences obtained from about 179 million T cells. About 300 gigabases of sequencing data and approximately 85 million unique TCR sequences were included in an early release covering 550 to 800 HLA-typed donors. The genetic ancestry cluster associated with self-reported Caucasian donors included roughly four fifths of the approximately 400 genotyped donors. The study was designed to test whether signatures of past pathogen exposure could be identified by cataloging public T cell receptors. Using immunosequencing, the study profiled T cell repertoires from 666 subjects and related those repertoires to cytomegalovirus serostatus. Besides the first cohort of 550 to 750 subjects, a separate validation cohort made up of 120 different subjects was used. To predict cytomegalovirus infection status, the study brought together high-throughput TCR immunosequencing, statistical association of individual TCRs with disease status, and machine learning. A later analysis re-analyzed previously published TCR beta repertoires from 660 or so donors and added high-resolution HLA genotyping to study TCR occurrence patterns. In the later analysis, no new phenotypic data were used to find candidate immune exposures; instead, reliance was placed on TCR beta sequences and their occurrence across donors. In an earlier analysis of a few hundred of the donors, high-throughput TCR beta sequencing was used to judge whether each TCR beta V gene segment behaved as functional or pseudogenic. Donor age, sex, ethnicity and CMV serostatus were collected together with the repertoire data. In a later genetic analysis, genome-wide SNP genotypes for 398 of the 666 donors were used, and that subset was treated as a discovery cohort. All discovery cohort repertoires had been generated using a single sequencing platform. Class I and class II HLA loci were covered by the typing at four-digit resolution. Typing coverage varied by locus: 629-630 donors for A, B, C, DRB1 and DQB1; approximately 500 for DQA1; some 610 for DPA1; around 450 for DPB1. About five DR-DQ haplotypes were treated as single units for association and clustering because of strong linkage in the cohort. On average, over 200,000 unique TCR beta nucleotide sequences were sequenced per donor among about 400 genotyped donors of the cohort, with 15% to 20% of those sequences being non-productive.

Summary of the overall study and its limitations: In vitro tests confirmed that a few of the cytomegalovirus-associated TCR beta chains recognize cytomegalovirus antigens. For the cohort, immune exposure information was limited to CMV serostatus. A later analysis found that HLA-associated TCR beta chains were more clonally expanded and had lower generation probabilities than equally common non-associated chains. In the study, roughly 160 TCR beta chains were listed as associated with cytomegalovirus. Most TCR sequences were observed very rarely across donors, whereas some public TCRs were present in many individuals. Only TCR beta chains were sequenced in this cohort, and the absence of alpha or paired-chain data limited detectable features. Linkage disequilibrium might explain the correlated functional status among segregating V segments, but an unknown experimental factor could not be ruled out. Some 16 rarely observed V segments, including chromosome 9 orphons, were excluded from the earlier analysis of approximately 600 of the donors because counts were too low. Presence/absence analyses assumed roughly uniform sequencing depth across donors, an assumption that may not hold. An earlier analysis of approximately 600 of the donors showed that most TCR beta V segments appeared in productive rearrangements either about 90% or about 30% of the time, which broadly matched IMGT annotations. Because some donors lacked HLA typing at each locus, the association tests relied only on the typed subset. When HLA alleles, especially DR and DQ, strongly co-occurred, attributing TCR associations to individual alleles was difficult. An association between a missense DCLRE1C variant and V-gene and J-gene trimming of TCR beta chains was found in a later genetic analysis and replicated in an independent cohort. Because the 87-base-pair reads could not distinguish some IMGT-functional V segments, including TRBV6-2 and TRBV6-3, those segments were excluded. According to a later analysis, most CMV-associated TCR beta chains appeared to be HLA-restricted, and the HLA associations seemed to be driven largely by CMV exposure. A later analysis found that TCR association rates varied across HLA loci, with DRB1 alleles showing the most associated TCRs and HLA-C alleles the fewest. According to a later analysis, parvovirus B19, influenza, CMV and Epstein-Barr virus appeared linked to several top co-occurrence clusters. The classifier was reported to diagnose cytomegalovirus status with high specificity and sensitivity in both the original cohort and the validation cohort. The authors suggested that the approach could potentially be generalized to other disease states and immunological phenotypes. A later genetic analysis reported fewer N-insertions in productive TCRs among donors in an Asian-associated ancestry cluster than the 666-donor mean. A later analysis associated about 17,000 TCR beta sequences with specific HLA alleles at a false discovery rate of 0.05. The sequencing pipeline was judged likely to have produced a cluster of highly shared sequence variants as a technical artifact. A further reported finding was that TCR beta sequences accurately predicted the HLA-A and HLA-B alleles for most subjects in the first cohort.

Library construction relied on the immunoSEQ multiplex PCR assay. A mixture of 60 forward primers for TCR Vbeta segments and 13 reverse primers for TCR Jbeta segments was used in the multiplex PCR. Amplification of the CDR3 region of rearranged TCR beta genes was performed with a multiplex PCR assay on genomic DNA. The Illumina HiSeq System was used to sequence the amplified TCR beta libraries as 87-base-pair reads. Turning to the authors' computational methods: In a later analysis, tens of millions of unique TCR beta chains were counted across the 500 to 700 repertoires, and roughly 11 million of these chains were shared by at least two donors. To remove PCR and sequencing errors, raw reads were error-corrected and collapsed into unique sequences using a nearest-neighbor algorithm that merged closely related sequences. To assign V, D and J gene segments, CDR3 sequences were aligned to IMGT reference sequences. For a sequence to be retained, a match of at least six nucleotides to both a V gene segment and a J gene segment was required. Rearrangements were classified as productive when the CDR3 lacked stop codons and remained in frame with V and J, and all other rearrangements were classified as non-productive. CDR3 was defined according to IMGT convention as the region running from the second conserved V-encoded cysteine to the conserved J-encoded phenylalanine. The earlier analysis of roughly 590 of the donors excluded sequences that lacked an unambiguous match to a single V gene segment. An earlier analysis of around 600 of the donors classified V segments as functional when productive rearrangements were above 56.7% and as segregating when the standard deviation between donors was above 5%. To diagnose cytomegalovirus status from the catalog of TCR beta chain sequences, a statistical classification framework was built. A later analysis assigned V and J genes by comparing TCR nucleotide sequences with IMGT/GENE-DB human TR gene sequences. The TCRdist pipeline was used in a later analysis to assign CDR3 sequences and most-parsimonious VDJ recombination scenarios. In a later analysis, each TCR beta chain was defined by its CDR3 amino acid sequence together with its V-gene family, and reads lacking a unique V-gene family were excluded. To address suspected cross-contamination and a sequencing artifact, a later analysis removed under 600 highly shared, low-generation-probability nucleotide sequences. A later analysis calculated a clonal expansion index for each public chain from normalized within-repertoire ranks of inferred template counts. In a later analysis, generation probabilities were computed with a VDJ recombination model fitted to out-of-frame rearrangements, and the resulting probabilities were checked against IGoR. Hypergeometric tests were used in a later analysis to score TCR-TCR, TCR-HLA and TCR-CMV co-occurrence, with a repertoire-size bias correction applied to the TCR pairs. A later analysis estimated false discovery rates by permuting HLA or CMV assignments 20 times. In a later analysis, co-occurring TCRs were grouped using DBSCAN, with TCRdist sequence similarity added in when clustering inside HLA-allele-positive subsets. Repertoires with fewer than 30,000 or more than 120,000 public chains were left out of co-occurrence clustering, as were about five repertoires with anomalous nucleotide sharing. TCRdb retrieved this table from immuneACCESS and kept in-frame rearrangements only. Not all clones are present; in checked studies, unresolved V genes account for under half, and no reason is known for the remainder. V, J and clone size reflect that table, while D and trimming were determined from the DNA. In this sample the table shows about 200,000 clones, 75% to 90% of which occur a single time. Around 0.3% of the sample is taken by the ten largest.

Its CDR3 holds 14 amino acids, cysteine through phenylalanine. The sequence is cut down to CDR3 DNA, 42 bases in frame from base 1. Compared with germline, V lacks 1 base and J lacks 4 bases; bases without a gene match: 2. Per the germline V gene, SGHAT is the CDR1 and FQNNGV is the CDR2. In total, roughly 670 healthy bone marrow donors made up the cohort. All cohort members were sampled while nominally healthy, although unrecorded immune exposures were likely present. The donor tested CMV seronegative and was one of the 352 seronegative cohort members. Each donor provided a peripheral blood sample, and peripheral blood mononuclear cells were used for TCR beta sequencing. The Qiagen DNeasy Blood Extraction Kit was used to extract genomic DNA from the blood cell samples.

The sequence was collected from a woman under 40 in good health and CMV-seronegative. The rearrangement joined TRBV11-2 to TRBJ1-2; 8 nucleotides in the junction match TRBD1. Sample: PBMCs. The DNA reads TGTGCCAGCAGCTTAGGGGGGACAGGCTATGGCTACACCTTC. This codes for CASSLGGTGYGYTF. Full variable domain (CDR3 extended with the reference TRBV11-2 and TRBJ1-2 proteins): EAGVAQSPRYKIIEKRQSVAFWCNPISGHATLYWYQQILGQGPKLLIQFQNNGVVDDSQLPKDRFSAERLKGVDSTLKIQPAKLEDSAVYLCASSLGGTGYGYTFGSGTRLTVV.